This TCR beta chain was documented in a study of cytomegalovirus exposure and HLA in healthy donors. On the study more broadly: Earlier findings included over 90 million unique TCR beta sequences obtained from 150 million to 200 million T cells.

It was with 60 Vbeta and 13 Jbeta primers that the PCR ran. Generated by immunoSEQ multiplex PCR, the TCRdb table keeps only in-frame clones and is missing some. The sample includes 130,000 to 150,000 clones, roughly 82% of them seen just once. Comment on this clone: Its antigen is unidentified.

Whole-study results and caveats: The authors later linked a missense DCLRE1C variant to TCR beta V- and J-gene trimming. The study listed roughly 150 cytomegalovirus-associated TCR beta chains.

Source material: PBMCs. This TCR was recovered from a male donor in good health and CMV-seronegative.

The CDR3 region is CSVGAGKEKLFF. In nucleotides, the CDR3 is TGTTCCGTAGGGGCTGGTAAGGAAAAACTGTTTTTT. The chain couples TRBV7-9 to TRBJ1-4, with D perhaps matching TRBD1 (5 bases). The germline gives CDR1 SEHNR, CDR2 FQNEAQ (reference sequence). The CDR3 has 12 residues.